These 32 T cell receptor beta chains share one sample of origin, sequenced in a study of identical twins. TCRdb independently ran MiXCR on the 5' RACE reads; one entry per CDR3 protein. This table holds 1.5 million to 2 million distinct CDR3 sequences, less than 40% found once. What was sequenced was cord blood. The receptor source for this set is a newborn girl in good health.

In this sample, this clonotype turned up once. The J gene is TRBJ1-6, the V gene TRBV12-3 or TRBV12-4, with 8 bases identical to TRBD1. The CDR3 is made up of 15 amino acids. Trimming cost V 5 bases and J 7 bases; bases outside gene matches: 7. CDR3: CASSRDRGSNSPLHF. CDR3 in DNA: TGTGCCAGCAGTAGAGACAGGGGTTCAAATTCACCCCTCCACTTT.

The chain has TRBV6-5 and TRBJ1-4; no clear D. Germline V gene lookup returns CDR1 MNHEY and CDR2 SVGAGI. This CDR3 region has 15 residues. Trimming left V 2 bases short and J 1 base short, with 8 bases between. The CDR3 sequence is CASSYTAGTNEKLFF. CDR3 bases: TGTGCCAGCAGTTACACGGCGGGAACTAATGAAAAACTGTTTTTT.

Comments on this clonotype: A much larger clonotype is one base distant, so this may be a read error. This sequence joins TRBV29-1 and TRBJ2-1; D may match TRBD1 or TRBD2 (6 bases each). CDR1 is SQVTM and CDR2 is ANQGSEA in the germline V gene. CDR3 length: 14 residues. V was cut by 0 bases and J by 10 bases, with 16 bases left in between. CDR3 sequence reads: CSVEDSGGSYEQFF. The CDR3 coding sequence is TGCAGCGTTGAAGATTCCGGGGGCTCGTACGAGCAGTTCTTC.

The sample holds a few counts of this clonotype. The gene calls are TRBV5-1 and TRBJ2-3; 15 positions match TRBD2. CDR3 length: 19 amino acids. The germline V gene encodes CDR1 SGHRS and CDR2 YFSETQ. The J segment lost 6 bases and the V segment lost 4 bases, leaving 15 bases of the junction unmatched. CDR3 nucleotides: TGCGCCAGCAGCCCGCCCGGGACTAGCGGGGGGCCACCGTCGGATACGCAGTATTTT. Its translation is CASSPPGTSGGPPSDTQYF. Full variable domain (outside the CDR3, taken from reference TRBV5-1 and TRBJ2-3): KAGVTQTPRYLIKTRGQQVTLSCSPISGHRSVSWYQQTPGQGLQFLFEYFSETQRNKGNFPGRFSGRQFSNSRSEMNVSTLELGDSALYLCASSPPGTSGGPPSDTQYFGPGTRLTVL.

This clonotype was detected a few times. V is TRBV11-2 and J is TRBJ2-7; D is possibly TRBD2 (6 bases). V lost 8 bases to trimming and J lost 4 bases, with 18 bases between them. Germline-derived CDR1 and CDR2 are SGHAT and FQNNGV. The CDR3 spans 14 residues. This chain's CDR3 is CASGSLATFYEQYF. In nucleotides, the CDR3 is TGTGCCAGCGGATCCCTAGCGACCTTTTACGAGCAGTACTTC.

The chain joins TRBV7-9 to TRBJ1-1; perhaps TRBD1 as D (6 bases). The germline CDR1 and CDR2 sequences are SEHNR and FQNEAQ (reference sequence). V lost 1 base and J 1 base, leaving 10 bases between the germline ends. CDR3 length: 15 amino acids. The CDR3: CASSLGDRQNTEAFF. In DNA, the CDR3 is TGTGCCAGCAGCTTAGGAGACAGGCAGAACACTGAAGCTTTCTTT.

The V gene is TRBV12-3 or TRBV12-4, the J gene TRBJ1-1; D is perhaps TRBD1 (6 bases). Between the trimmed V and J ends, which lost 6 bases and 2 bases, there was a span of 13 bases. CDR3 length equals 14 residues. The CDR3 DNA sequence: TGTGCCAGCAGGCCAGGGGCTAGCAACACTGAAGCTTTCTTT. Protein sequence: CASRPGASNTEAFF.

The chain links TRBV4-1 to TRBJ2-7; D call uncertain. V lost 2 bases and J lost 4, with 9 bases in between. The CDR3 covers 13 residues. CDR1 is MGHRA, CDR2 YSYEKL, per germline. In DNA, the CDR3 is TGCGCCAGCAGCCAACCATTGGCGTACGAGCAGTACTTC. This gives the protein CASSQPLAYEQYF.

This chain links TRBV6-1 with TRBJ1-5; 9 bases map to TRBD1. This CDR3 has 14 residues. Germline CDR1 reads MNHNS; CDR2 reads SASEGT. Germline trimming cut 7 bases from V and 3 bases from J; bases unmatched to any gene: 4. The CDR3 DNA sequence: TGTGCCAGCATTGGGACAGGGAACAATCAGCCCCAGCATTTT. Residues: CASIGTGNNQPQHF.

The chain joins TRBV27 to TRBJ2-5; 16 nucleotides agree with TRBD2. The CDR3 extends over 16 amino acids. Germline V gene data show CDR1 as MNHEY and CDR2 as SMNVEV (reference sequence). V trimming: 10 bases; J trimming: 2 bases; junction bases outside the gene matches: 7. CDR3 nucleotide sequence: TGTGCCATCGGGACTAGCGGGAGGGGCCGGCAAGAGACCCAGTACTTC. The encoded protein is CAIGTSGRGRQETQYF.

This chain links TRBV29-1 with TRBJ2-3; TRBD2 agrees at 13 bases. The germline CDR1 and CDR2 sequences are SQVTM and ANQGSEA. The CDR3 consists of 15 residues. Germline trimming cut 4 bases from V and 2 bases from J; bases unmatched to any gene: 3. CDR3 nucleotides: TGCAGCGTTGGACTAGCGGGGGGCCCCACAGATACGCAGTATTTT. Translation: CSVGLAGGPTDTQYF.

This clonotype was found a few times. The chain recombines TRBV24-1 with TRBJ2-2; 11 bases agree with TRBD2. CDR1 KGHDR and CDR2 SFDVKD come from the germline V gene. The CDR3 has 15 amino acids. Trimming at V came to 3 bases and at J to 5 bases, leaving 1 base not matched to a gene. CDR3 sequence reads: CATSDRTSGTGELFF. The CDR3 DNA sequence: TGTGCCACCAGTGATCGGACTAGCGGGACCGGGGAGCTGTTTTTT.

CDR3 region: CASSFKTSQHPYEQYF. In nucleotides, the CDR3 is TGTGCCAGCAGCTTTAAGACTAGCCAACACCCTTACGAGCAGTACTTC. This chain connects TRBV7-2 to TRBJ2-7, with 7 nucleotides matching TRBD2. This CDR3 is 16 amino acids long. V trimming: 3 bases; J trimming: 4 bases; junction bases outside the gene matches: 12. CDR1 is SGHTA and CDR2 is FQGNSA in the germline V gene.

This clonotype has a handful of counts. This chain uses TRBV6-1 with TRBJ1-1, with no clear D. The CDR3 length is 13 residues. Germline loops: CDR1 MNHNS, CDR2 SASEGT. Trimming cost V 4 bases and J 1 base, with 7 bases left between them. DNA of the CDR3: TGTGCCAGCAGTGGGCAGCCGAACACTGAAGCTTTCTTT. Protein: CASSGQPNTEAFF.

The rearrangement uses TRBV27 and TRBJ2-3; 8 positions agree with TRBD2. This CDR3 region has 16 residues. V was clipped by 3 bases and J by 0 bases; unmatched bases: 5. Germline values: CDR1 MNHEY, CDR2 SMNVEV (reference sequence). The CDR3 sequence: CASSFGGGRSTDTQYF. CDR3 in DNA: TGTGCCAGCAGTTTCGGGGGGGGGAGGAGCACAGATACGCAGTATTTT.

This clonotype came up a few times. The chain recombines TRBV28 with TRBJ2-3; 8 bases agree with TRBD1. The CDR3 is 14 amino acids. Losses at the gene ends were 8 bases for V and 1 base for J; bases not matched to a gene: 5. From germline, CDR1 is MDHEN and CDR2 SYDVKM. The DNA for the CDR3 is TGTGCCAGCGGTTCGGGACAGGGCACAGATACGCAGTATTTT. This translates into CASGSGQGTDTQYF.

V and J are TRBV13 and TRBJ2-7; D tentatively reads TRBD1 or TRBD2 (5 bases each). V was trimmed by 0 bases and J by 7 bases, leaving 10 bases between them. CDR1 is PRHDT, CDR2 FYEKMQ, per germline (reference sequence). This CDR3 is 13 amino acids long. The CDR3 nucleotides read TGTGCCAGCAGCTTAGGGTTGGGGGAAGAGCAGTACTTC. It is translated as CASSLGLGEEQYF.

This clonotype was seen more than once but under ten times. The chain uses TRBV6-5 and TRBJ1-4; the match to TRBD1 covers 7 bases. Germline V gene lookup returns CDR1 MNHEY and CDR2 SVGAGI. Trimming at V came to 6 bases and at J to 7 bases, leaving 8 bases not matched to a gene. The CDR3 spans 14 residues. The CDR3 reads CASSQRQGAEKLFF. The CDR3 DNA reads TGTGCCAGCAGCCAAAGACAGGGTGCTGAAAAACTGTTTTTT.

The chain couples TRBV4-1 to TRBJ2-1; D is unresolved. V shed 2 bases and J shed 9 bases, with 14 bases lying between them. The CDR3 has 14 residues. Germline V gives CDR1 MGHRA, CDR2 YSYEKL. CDR3 region: CASSQISVGGEQFF. Written as DNA, the CDR3 is TGCGCCAGCAGCCAAATCTCGGTCGGTGGTGAGCAGTTCTTC.

The chain uses TRBV27 and TRBJ2-7, with D possibly called TRBD1 or TRBD2 (5 bases each). This CDR3 is 14 amino acids long. CDR1 is MNHEY, CDR2 SMNVEV, per germline (reference sequence). V was trimmed by 8 bases and J by 7 bases, leaving 21 bases between them. For the CDR3, the DNA is TGTGCCAGCGAATTACGGGGCGGGTATGGGGAGCAGTACTTC. It codes for CASELRGGYGEQYF.

This clonotype was seen a handful of times. The rearrangement uses TRBV6-4 and TRBJ2-3; maybe TRBD1 (5 bases). CDR3 length: 14 amino acids. Deletions cut 5 bases from V and 0 bases from J, with 9 bases between. From germline, CDR1 is MRHNA and CDR2 SNTAGT. The CDR3 loop is CASSWTHSTDTQYF. Here the CDR3 DNA reads TGTGCCAGCAGTTGGACACATAGCACAGATACGCAGTATTTT.

J is TRBJ1-2 and V is TRBV10-3; D is possibly TRBD1 (5 bases). This CDR3 has 14 amino acids. V gave up 2 bases and J gave up 6 bases, with 13 bases separating them. Germline V lookup: CDR1 ENHRY, CDR2 SYGVKD. The CDR3 coding sequence is TGTGCCATCAGTGAGACCGGGGCCAGCCATGGCTACACCTTC. This encodes CAISETGASHGYTF.

The table lists this clonotype with a few counts. J is TRBJ2-1 and V is TRBV4-1, with D hard to call. Trimming removed 1 base from V and 7 bases from J, with 8 bases in between. CDR1 and CDR2 (germline): MGHRA, YSYEKL. The CDR3 has 13 amino acids. The CDR3 spells CASSQVFGNEQFF. CDR3 DNA sequence: TGCGCCAGCAGCCAAGTTTTTGGGAATGAGCAGTTCTTC.

This rearrangement joins TRBV3-1 to TRBJ1-2; D not certain. The germline gives CDR1 LGHDT, CDR2 YNNKEL (reference sequence). CDR3 length: 11 residues. V dropped 3 bases and J dropped 8 bases, with 7 bases sitting between them. In nucleotides, the CDR3 is TGTGCCAGCAGCCAGGGTCCCGGCTACACCTTC. Translation: CASSQGPGYTF.

This clonotype has more than one count but fewer than ten. This chain joins TRBV6-5 and TRBJ2-1, with D possibly called TRBD1 or TRBD2 (5 bases each). The germline V gene has CDR1 MNHEY and CDR2 SVGAGI. CDR3 length: 16 amino acids. Trimming took off 0 bases at V and 3 bases at J, with 12 bases between the two ends. In nucleotides, the CDR3 is TGTGCCAGCAGTTACTCTCCGGGACGGATCTACAATGAGCAGTTCTTC. Its translation: CASSYSPGRIYNEQFF.

The chain links TRBV29-1 to TRBJ2-5, with D perhaps matching TRBD1 or TRBD2 (6 bases each). The CDR3 runs 13 residues. Trimming took off 6 bases at V and 1 base at J, with 12 bases between the two ends. CDR1 is SQVTM, CDR2 ANQGSEA, per germline. Written as DNA, the CDR3 is TGCAGCGTCCTCAGGGGACTCCAAGAGACCCAGTACTTC. Its translation: CSVLRGLQETQYF. The whole variable domain, filled in from reference TRBV29-1 and TRBJ2-5, reads SAVISQKPSRDICQRGTSLTIQCQVDSQVTMMFWYRQQPGQSLTLIATANQGSEATYESGFVIDKFPISRPNLTFSTLTVSNMSPEDSSIYLCSVLRGLQETQYFGPGTRLLVL.

This clonotype has at least ten counts. The chain employs TRBV29-1 and TRBJ2-7; 8 bases match TRBD1. V lost 1 base and J lost 3; bases outside the gene matches: 8. The germline V gene encodes CDR1 SQVTM and CDR2 ANQGSEA. The CDR3 length is 15 residues. The DNA for the CDR3 is TGCAGCGTTGAAGCGCAGACAGGGGATAGCTACGAGCAGTACTTC. This translates into CSVEAQTGDSYEQYF.

The chain is built from TRBV20-1 and TRBJ1-1; D remains unclear. The CDR3 loop spans 15 amino acids. The V gene's germline CDR1 is DFQATT and CDR2 SNEGSKA (reference sequence). Trimming took 1 base from V and 0 from J, leaving 12 bases between them. The CDR3 reads CSARARTDLNTEAFF. CDR3 sequence (DNA): TGCAGTGCTAGAGCCCGGACGGACTTGAACACTGAAGCTTTCTTT.

This clonotype was detected only a few times. The chain links TRBV5-1 to TRBJ1-4; tentative D call: TRBD1 (6 bases). Germline lookup yields CDR1 SGHRS and CDR2 YFSETQ. V was clipped by 6 bases and J by 0 bases, with 12 bases between them. This CDR3 comprises 15 residues. The CDR3 region is CASKDSQATNEKLFF. The CDR3 nucleotides read TGCGCCAGCAAGGACAGCCAAGCAACTAATGAAAAACTGTTTTTT.

This chain uses TRBV15 with TRBJ1-4; possible D gene TRBD1, 5 bases. This CDR3 region has 14 residues. Trimming shortened V by 0 bases and J by 7 bases, and 9 bases separated the two germline ends. CDR1 is LNHNV and CDR2 is YYDKDF in the germline V gene (reference sequence). The DNA for the CDR3 is TGTGCCACCAGCAGAGATCGGAGGGGTGAAAAACTGTTTTTT. Translating it yields CATSRDRRGEKLFF.

The chain recombines TRBV15 with TRBJ2-7; D is undetermined. There are 13 residues in the CDR3. V was clipped by 0 bases and J by 2 bases, with 5 bases between them. From germline, CDR1 is LNHNV and CDR2 YYDKDF (reference sequence). The CDR3 here is CATSRDAPYEQYF. As DNA, the CDR3 is TGTGCCACCAGCAGAGATGCGCCCTACGAGCAGTACTTC.

This clonotype was detected only once. This rearrangement joins TRBV4-2 to TRBJ2-4; TRBD2 aligns across 7 bases. From germline, CDR1 is LGHNA and CDR2 YNFKEQ. This CDR3 contains 14 residues. The V gene end was trimmed by 0 bases and the J gene end by 13 bases; junction bases not matched to a gene: 9. The CDR3 here is CASSQEAGVGKQYF. CDR3 DNA sequence: TGTGCCAGCAGCCAAGAGGCGGGAGTAGGGAAGCAGTACTTC.